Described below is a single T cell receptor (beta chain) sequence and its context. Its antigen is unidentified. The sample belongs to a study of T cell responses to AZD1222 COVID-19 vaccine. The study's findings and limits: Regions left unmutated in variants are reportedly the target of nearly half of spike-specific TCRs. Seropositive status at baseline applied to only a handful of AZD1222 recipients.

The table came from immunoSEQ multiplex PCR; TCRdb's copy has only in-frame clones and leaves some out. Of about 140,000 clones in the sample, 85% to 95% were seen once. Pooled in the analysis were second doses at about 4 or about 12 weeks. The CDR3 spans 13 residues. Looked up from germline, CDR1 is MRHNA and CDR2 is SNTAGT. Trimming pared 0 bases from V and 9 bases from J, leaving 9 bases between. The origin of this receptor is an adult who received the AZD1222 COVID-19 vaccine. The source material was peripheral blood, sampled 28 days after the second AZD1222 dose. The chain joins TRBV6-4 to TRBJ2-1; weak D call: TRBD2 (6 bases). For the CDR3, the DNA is TGTGCCAGCAGTGACTCCTCTAGCGCTGAGCAGTTCTTC. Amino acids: CASSDSSSAEQFF.